Here is one TCR beta chain with its context. What it binds is not known. Sequencing used immunoSEQ multiplex PCR; TCRdb keeps in-frame clones, though not all of them. The sample lists roughly 380,000 clones; about 96% were seen once. The data are from a study of shared clonotypes between healthy human individuals. Adults of Caucasian background living in Nashville, Tennessee made up all donors. Findings of the study overall: The sharing of about 5% of naive CD4 clonotypes was seen across several donors. Naive subsets, compared against memory subsets, generally had larger estimated richness values.

The sequence derives from a man aged 30 to 39 in good health. Sample: memory CD8+ T cells sorted from blood. Specified subset: CD45RO+ cells pooled with CCR7-negative TemRA cells.

This CDR3 reads CASSAGQGVSGELFF. CDR3 in DNA: TGTGCCAGCTCAGCGGGACAGGGGGTATCCGGGGAGCTGTTTTTT. The rearrangement links TRBV18 to TRBJ2-2; 11 nucleotides agree with TRBD1. V lost 5 bases to trimming and J lost 6 bases; unmatched junction nucleotides: 5. Germline V gene lookup returns CDR1 KGHSH and CDR2 LQKENI. The CDR3 has 15 amino acids.